This TCR beta chain derives from a study of CD8+ T cells in alopecia areata. Broader study findings: Affected lesional scalp, above all in alopecia totalis/universalis, was more clonal than normal scalp.

This clone turned up a few times. As yet, its antigen is unknown. Reverse transcription of extracted RNA yielded cDNA, which provided the sequencing template. Measured with immunoSEQ multiplex PCR; TCRdb has only the in-frame clones, and not every one. The table shows 150,000 or so clones, with about 51% occurring only once. Germline V gene sequence: CDR1 SQVTM, CDR2 ANQGSEA. This CDR3 is built from 16 residues. V lost 1 base, J lost 5 bases, and 11 bases stayed unmatched. Sorting of CD4+ and CD8+ T cells was performed on PBMCs. The receptor's source is a human donor with alopecia areata. The material was CD8+ T cells sorted from blood, obtained at week 0. This chain uses TRBV29-1 with TRBJ2-7; 10 bases are shared with TRBD1. CDR3 region: CSVEGPAPGQGNEQYF. The CDR3 DNA reads as TGCAGCGTTGAAGGGCCCGCCCCGGGACAGGGGAACGAGCAGTACTTC.